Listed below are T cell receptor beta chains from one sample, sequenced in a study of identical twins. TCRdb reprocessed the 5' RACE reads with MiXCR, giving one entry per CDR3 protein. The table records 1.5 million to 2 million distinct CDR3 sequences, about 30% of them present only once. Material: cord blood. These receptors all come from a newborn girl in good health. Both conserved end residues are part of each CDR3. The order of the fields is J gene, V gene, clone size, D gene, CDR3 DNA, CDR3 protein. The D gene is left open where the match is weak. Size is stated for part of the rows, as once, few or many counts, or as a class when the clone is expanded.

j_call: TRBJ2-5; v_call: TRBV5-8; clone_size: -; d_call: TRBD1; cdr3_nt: TGTGCCAGCAGACACCCAGGGGGCCAAGAGACCCAGTACTTC; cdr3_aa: CASRHPGGQETQYF
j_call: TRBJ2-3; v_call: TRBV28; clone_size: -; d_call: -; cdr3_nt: TGTGCCAGCAGTACCACAGGGAACCCTAGCACAGATACGCAGTATTTT; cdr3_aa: CASSTTGNPSTDTQYF
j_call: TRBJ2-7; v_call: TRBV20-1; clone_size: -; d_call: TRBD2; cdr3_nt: TGCAGTGCCGACGGGGAGGGTTACCGCGAGCAGTACTTC; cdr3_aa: CSADGEGYREQYF
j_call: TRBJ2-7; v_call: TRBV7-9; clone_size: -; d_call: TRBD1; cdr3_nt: TGTGCCAGCAGCTTAGGTAGGACAGGCTACAATGAGCAGTACTTC; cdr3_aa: CASSLGRTGYNEQYF
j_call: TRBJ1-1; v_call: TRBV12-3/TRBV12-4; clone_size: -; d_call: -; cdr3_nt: TGTGCCAGCAGTCTGACGCGCTACACTGAAGCTTTCTTT; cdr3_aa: CASSLTRYTEAFF
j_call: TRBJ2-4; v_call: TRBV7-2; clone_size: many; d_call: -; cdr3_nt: TGTGCCAGCAGCTTTTTTCTAGTTAACATTCAGTACTTC; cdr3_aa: CASSFFLVNIQYF
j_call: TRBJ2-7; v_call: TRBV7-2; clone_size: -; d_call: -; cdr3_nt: TGTGCCAGCAGCTTAGGTTCCCTACTAGAGCACCCACGTTACGAGCAGTACTTC; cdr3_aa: CASSLGSLLEHPRYEQYF
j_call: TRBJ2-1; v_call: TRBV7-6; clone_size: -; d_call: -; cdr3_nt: TGTGCCAGCAGCTTCAGCTCCTACAATGAGCATTTCTTC; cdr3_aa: CASSFSSYNEHFF
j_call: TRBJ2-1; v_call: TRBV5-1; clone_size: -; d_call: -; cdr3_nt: TGCGCCAGCAGCTTTAGGAATCGGGGAACCTCGTACAATGAGCAGTTCTTC; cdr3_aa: CASSFRNRGTSYNEQFF
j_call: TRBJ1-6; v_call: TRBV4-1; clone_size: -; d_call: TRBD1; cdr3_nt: TGCGCCAGCAGTGGGACAGGGCGCTATAATTCACCCCTCCACTTT; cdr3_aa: CASSGTGRYNSPLHF
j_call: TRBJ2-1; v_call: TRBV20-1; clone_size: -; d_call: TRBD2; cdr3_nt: TGCAGCGTTAAACCGGGACTAGCGGGATGGGAGCAGTTCTTC; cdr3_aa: CSVKPGLAGWEQFF
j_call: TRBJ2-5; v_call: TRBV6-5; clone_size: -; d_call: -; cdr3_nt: TGTGCCAGCAGTACGAGGCTAGTTGCGAACCAAGAGACCCAGTACTTC; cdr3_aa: CASSTRLVANQETQYF
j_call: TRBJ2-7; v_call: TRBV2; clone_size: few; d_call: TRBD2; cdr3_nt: TGTGCCAGCAGTGTCCTAGCGGGGGCAGTGGAGCAGTACTTC; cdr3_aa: CASSVLAGAVEQYF
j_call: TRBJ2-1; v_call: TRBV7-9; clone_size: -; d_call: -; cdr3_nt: TGTGCCAGCAGCTGGAATGAGCAGTTCTTC; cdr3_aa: CASSWNEQFF
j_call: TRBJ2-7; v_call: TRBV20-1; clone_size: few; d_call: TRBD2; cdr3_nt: TGCAGTGCTCCTGAGCGGGGGGTATCCTACGAGCAGTACTTC; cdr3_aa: CSAPERGVSYEQYF
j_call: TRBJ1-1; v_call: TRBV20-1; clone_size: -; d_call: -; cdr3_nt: TGCAGTGCTAAACTCAAAATGAGGACTGAAGCTTTCTTT; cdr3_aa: CSAKLKMRTEAFF
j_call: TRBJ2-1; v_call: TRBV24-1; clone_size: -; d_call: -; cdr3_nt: TGTGCCACCAGTGATTTGCGGGCAGGGGCCAATGAGCAGTTCTTC; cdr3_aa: CATSDLRAGANEQFF
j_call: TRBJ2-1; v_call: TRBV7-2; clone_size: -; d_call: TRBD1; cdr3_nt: TGTGCCAGCAGCTTCTTACCGGACCCCAGACAGGGGTTATACAATGAGCAGTTCTTC; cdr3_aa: CASSFLPDPRQGLYNEQFF
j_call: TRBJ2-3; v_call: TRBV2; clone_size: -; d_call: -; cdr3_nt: TGTGCCAGCAGTGAAGGGCCGCGGGATACGCAGTATTTT; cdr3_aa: CASSEGPRDTQYF
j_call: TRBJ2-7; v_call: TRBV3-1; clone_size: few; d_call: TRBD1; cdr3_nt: TGTGCCAGCAGCCAACTTACAGGGGTCTACGAGCAGTACTTC; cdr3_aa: CASSQLTGVYEQYF
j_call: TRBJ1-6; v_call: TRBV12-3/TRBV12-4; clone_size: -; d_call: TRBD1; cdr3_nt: TGTGCCAGCAGTACACCATACAGGGGGCGAAGGAATTCACCCCTCCACTTT; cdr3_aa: CASSTPYRGRRNSPLHF
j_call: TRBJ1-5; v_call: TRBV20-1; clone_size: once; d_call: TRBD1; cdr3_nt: TGCAGTGCTAGGCGGACAGGGGGCGTCAATCAGCCCCAGCATTTT; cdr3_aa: CSARRTGGVNQPQHF
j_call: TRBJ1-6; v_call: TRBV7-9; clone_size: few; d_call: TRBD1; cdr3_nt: TGTGCCAGCAGCTCAACAGGGGGCTCTTCCTATAATTCACCCCTCCACTTT; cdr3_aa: CASSSTGGSSYNSPLHF
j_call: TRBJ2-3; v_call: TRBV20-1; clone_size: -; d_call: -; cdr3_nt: TGCAGTGCTAACGCGGGGGCCACAGATACGCAGTATTTT; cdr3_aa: CSANAGATDTQYF
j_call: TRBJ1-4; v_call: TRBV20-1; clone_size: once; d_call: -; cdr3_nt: TGCAGTGCTAGAGGCGCAGCCAATGAAAAACCGTTTTTT; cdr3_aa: CSARGAANEKPFF
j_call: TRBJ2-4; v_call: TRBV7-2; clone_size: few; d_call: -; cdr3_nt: TGTGCCAGCAGCTTAGGGCCCTCAATCGGCATTCAGTACTTC; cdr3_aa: CASSLGPSIGIQYF
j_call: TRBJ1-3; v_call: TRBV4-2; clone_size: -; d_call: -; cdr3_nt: TGTGCCAGCAGCCAAGCTCCGGGCCTCTCTGGAAACACCATATATTTT; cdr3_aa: CASSQAPGLSGNTIYF
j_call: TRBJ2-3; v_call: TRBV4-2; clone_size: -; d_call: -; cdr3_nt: TGTGCCAGCAGCCAAGGGACTGCCCCAGATACGCAGTATTTT; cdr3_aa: CASSQGTAPDTQYF
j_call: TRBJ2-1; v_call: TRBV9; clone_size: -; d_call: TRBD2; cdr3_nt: TGTGCCAGCAGCTCTCCTCTAGCGGGAGGCTCCTACAATGAGCAGTTCTTC; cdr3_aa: CASSSPLAGGSYNEQFF
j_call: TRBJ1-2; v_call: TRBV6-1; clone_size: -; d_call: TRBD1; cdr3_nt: TGTGCCATCCATCCTGGGCCTGACAGGGCGACTGGCTACACCTTC; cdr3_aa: CAIHPGPDRATGYTF
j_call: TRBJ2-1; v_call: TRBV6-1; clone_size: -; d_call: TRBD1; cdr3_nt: TGTGCCAGCAGACGGTCCTACAGGGGGGATTACAATGAGCAGTTCTTC; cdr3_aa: CASRRSYRGDYNEQFF
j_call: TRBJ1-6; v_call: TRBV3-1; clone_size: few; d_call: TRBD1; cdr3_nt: TGTGCCAGCAGCCCCGGGGACAGCTCCTATAATTCACCCCTCCACTTT; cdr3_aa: CASSPGDSSYNSPLHF
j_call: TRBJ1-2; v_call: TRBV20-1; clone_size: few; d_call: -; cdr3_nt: TGCAGTGCTAGAGTTCTCGACCGACTCTCCTATGGCTACACCTTC; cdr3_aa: CSARVLDRLSYGYTF
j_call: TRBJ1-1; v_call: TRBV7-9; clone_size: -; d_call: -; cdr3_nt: TGTGCCAGCAACGGGAAGGTCATGAACACTGAAGCTTTCTTT; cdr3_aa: CASNGKVMNTEAFF
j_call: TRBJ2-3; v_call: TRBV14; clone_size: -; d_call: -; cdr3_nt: TGTGCCAGCAGGAAAGGCGGAGAGGGGGGGATGCATACGCAGTATTTT; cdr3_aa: CASRKGGEGGMHTQYF
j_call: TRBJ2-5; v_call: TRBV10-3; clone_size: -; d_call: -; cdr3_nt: TGTGCCATCAGCTACCGGGACAACAATGAGCAGTACTTC; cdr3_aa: CAISYRDNNEQYF
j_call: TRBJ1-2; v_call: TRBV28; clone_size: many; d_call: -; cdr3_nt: TGTGCCAGCAGTTTAAAGGGGAGGAACTATGGCTACACCTTC; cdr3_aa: CASSLKGRNYGYTF
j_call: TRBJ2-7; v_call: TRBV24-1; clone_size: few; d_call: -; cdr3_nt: TGTGCCACCAGTGGTCAGTATCCCTACGAGCAGTACTTC; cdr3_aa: CATSGQYPYEQYF
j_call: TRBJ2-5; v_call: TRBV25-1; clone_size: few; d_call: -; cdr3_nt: TGTGCCAGCTCACAACAGGGAGGCGGGACCCAGTACTTC; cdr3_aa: CASSQQGGGTQYF